The entry that follows covers one TCR beta chain sequence. This sample is part of a study of shared clonotypes between healthy human individuals. Background on the study: Donor ages ranged 18 to 49 years: a couple of women, a few men.

The protocol was immunoSEQ multiplex PCR, while the TCRdb copy is restricted to in-frame clones and leaves out a portion. Seen here are approximately 100,000 clones, about 71% observed once, and the top ten hold 24%. Germline V gene data show CDR1 as LGHNA and CDR2 as YNFKEQ. This CDR3 has 16 amino acids. The germline V and J ends were trimmed by 4 bases and 0 bases, with 16 bases remaining between them. The receptor was derived from a woman in her 30s in good health. V and J are TRBV4-2 and TRBJ2-7; possibly TRBD2 for D (6 bases). The sequencing input was memory CD8+ T cells sorted from blood. The subset: CD45RO+ cells pooled with CCR7-negative TemRA cells. The CDR3 protein is CASSPMSRDFSYEQYF. CDR3 coding DNA: TGTGCCAGCAGCCCCATGTCCCGGGACTTCTCCTACGAGCAGTACTTC.